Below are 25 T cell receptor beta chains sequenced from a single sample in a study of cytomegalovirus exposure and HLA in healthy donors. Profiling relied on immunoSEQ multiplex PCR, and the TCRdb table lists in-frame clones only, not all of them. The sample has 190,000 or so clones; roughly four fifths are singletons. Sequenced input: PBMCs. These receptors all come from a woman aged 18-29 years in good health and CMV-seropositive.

The CDR3 DNA is TGTGCCAGCAGCGAAACTAGCGGGGGGCACTACGAGCAGTACTTC. Translation gives CASSETSGGHYEQYF. The rearrangement uses TRBV9 and TRBJ2-7, with 12 nucleotides matching TRBD2. The ends lost 3 bases at V and 3 bases at J; junction bases unmatched: 4. CDR1 is SGDLS, CDR2 YYNGEE, per germline. This CDR3 region has 15 residues.

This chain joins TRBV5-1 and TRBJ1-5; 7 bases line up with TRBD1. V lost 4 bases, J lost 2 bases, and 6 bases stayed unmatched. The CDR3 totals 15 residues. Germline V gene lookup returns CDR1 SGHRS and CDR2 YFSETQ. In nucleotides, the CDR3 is TGCGCCAGCAGCGACGGGACAGCGGGCAATCAGCCCCAGCATTTT. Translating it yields CASSDGTAGNQPQHF.

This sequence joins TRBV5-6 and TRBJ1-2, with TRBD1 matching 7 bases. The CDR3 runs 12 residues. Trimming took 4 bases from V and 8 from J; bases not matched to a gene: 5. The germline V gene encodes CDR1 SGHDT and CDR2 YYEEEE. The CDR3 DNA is TGTGCCAGCAGCGACAGGGTTGACGGCTACACCTTC. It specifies CASSDRVDGYTF.

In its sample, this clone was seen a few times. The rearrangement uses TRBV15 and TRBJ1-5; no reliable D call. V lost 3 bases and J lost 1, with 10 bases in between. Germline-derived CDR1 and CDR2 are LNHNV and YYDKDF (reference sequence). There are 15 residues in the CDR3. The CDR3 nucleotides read TGTGCCACCAGCAGTATTACCAGGAGCAATCAGCCCCAGCATTTT. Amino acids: CATSSITRSNQPQHF. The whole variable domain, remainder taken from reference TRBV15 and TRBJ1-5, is DAMVIQNPRYQVTQFGKPVTLSCSQTLNHNVMYWYQQKSSQAPKLLFHYYDKDFNNEADTPDNFQSRRPNTSFCFLDIRSPGLGDTAMYLCATSSITRSNQPQHFGDGTRLSIL.

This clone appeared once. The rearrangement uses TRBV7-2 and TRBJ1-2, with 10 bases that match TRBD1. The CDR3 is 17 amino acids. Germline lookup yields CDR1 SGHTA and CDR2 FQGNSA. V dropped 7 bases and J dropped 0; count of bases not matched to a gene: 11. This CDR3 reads CASNSAGTGASNYGYTF. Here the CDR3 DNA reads TGTGCCAGCAACTCCGCCGGGACAGGGGCCTCTAACTATGGCTACACCTTC.

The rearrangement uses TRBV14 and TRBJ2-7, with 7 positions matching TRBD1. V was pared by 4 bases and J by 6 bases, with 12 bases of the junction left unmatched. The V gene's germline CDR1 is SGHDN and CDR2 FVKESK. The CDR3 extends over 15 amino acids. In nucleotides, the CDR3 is TGTGCCAGCAGCCTTCGGACAGGTTATATCAGCGAGCAGTACTTC. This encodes CASSLRTGYISEQYF. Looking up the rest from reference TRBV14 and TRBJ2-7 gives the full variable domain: EAGVTQFPSHSVIEKGQTVTLRCDPISGHDNLYWYRRVMGKEIKFLLHFVKESKQDESGMPNNRFLAERTGGTYSTLKVQPAELEDSGVYFCASSLRTGYISEQYFGPGTRLTVT.

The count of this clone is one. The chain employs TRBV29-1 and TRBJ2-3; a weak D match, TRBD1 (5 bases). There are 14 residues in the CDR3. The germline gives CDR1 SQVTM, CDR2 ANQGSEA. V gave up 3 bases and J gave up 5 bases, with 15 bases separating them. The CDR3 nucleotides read TGCAGCGTTGATCTGGACATACCACAAGATACGCAGTATTTT. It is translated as CSVDLDIPQDTQYF.

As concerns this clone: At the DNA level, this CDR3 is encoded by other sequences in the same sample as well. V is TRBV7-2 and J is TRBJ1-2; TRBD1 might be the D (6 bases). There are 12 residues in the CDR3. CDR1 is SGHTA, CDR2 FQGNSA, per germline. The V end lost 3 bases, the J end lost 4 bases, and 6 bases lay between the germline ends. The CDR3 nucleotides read TGTGCCAGCAGCTTGGACAGCTATGGCTACACCTTC. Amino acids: CASSLDSYGYTF.

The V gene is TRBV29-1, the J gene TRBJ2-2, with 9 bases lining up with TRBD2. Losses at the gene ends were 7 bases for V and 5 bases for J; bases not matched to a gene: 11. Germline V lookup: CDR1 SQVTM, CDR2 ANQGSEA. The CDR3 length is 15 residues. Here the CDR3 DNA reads TGCAGCGCCAACCGCGCGGGGGGGCATACCGGGGAGCTGTTTTTT. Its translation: CSANRAGGHTGELFF.

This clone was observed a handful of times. Written as DNA, the CDR3 is TGTGCCAGCAGCTCCCAGGGACTCCCCTACGAGCAGTACTTC. Translated: CASSSQGLPYEQYF. This chain links TRBV7-9 with TRBJ2-7; D is perhaps TRBD2 (6 bases). Trimming cost V 4 bases and J 2 bases, with 12 bases left between them. Germline values: CDR1 SEHNR, CDR2 FQNEAQ (reference sequence). CDR3 length: 14 residues. The complete variable domain, with remaining parts taken from reference TRBV7-9 and TRBJ2-7, reads DTGVSQNPRHKITKRGQNVTFRCDPISEHNRLYWYRQTLGQGPEFLTYFQNEAQLEKSRLLSDRFSAERPKGSFSTLEIQRTEQGDSAMYLCASSSQGLPYEQYFGPGTRLTVT.

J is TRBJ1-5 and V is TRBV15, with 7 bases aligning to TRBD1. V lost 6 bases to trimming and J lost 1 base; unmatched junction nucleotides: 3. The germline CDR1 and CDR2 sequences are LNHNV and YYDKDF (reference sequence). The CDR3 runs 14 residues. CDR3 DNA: TGTGCCACCAGGACAGGGAGCAGCAATCAGCCCCAGCATTTT. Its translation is CATRTGSSNQPQHF.

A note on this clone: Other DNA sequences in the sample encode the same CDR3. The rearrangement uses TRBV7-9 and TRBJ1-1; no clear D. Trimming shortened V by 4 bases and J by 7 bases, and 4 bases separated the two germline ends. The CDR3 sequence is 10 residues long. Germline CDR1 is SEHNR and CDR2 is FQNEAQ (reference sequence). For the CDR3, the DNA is TGTGCCAGCAGCTCGGTTGAAGCTTTCTTT. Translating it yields CASSSVEAFF. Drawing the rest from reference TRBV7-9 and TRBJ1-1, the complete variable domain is DTGVSQNPRHKITKRGQNVTFRCDPISEHNRLYWYRQTLGQGPEFLTYFQNEAQLEKSRLLSDRFSAERPKGSFSTLEIQRTEQGDSAMYLCASSSVEAFFGQGTRLTVV.

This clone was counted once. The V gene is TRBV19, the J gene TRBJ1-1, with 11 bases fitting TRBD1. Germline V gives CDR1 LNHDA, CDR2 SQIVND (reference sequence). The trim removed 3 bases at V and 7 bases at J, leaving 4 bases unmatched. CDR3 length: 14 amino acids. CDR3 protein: CASSIRDRGDEAFF. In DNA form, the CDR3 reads TGTGCCAGTAGTATCCGGGACAGGGGGGATGAAGCTTTCTTT.

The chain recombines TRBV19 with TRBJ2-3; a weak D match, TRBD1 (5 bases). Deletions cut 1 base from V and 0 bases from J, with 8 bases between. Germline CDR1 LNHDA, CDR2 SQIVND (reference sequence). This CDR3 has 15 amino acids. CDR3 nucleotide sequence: TGTGCCAGTAGTATAGCACCAGGGAGCACAGATACGCAGTATTTT. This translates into CASSIAPGSTDTQYF.

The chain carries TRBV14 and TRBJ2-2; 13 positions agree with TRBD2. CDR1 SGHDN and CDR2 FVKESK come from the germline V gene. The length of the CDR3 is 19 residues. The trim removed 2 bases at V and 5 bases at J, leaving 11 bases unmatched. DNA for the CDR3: TGTGCCAGCAGCCAACAGTTTCGACTAGCGGGGGGACCAACCGGGGAGCTGTTTTTT. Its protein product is CASSQQFRLAGGPTGELFF.

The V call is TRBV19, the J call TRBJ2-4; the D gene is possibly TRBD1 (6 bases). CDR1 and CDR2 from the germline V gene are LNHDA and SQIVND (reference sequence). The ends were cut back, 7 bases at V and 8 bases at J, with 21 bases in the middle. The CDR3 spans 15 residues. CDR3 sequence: CASTLLGQGTDIQYF. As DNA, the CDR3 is TGTGCCAGTACCCTCCTCGGGCAGGGGACGGACATTCAGTACTTC.

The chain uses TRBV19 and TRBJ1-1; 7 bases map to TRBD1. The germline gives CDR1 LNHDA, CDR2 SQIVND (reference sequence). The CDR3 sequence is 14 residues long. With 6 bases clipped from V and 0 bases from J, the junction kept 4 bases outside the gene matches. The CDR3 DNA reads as TGTGCCAGTAGACCGACAGGGTTGAACACTGAAGCTTTCTTT. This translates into CASRPTGLNTEAFF.

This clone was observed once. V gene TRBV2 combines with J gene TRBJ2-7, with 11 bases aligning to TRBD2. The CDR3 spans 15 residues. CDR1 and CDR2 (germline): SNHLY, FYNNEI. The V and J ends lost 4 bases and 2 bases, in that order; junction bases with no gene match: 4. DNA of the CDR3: TGTGCCAGCAGTGCTAGCGGGGGGACTACCTACGAGCAGTACTTC. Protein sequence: CASSASGGTTYEQYF.

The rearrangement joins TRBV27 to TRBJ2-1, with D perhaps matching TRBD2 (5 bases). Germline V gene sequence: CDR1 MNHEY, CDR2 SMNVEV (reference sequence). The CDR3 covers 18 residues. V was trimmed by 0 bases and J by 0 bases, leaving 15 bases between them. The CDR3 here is CASSLSLGERSSYNEQFF. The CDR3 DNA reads TGTGCCAGCAGTTTATCTCTTGGGGAGAGGAGCTCCTACAATGAGCAGTTCTTC.

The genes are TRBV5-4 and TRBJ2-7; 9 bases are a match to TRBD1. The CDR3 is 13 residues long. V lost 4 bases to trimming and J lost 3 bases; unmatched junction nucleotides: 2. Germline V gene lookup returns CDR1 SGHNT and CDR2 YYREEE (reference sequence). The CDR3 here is CASSVDRGYEQYF. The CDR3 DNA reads TGTGCCAGCAGCGTGGACAGGGGCTACGAGCAGTACTTC.

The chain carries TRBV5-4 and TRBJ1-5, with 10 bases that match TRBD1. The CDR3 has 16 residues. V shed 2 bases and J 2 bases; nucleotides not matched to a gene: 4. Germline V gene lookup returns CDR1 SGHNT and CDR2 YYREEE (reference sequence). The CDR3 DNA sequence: TGTGCCAGCAGCTTAGAAGGGACAGGGGGCAATCAGCCCCAGCATTTT. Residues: CASSLEGTGGNQPQHF.

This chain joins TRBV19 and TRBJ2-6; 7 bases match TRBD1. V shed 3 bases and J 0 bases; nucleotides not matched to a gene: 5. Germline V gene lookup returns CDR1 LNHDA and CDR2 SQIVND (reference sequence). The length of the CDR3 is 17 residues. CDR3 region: CASSIRQGSSGANVLTF. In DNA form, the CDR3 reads TGTGCCAGTAGTATCCGACAGGGCAGCTCTGGGGCCAACGTCCTGACTTTC.

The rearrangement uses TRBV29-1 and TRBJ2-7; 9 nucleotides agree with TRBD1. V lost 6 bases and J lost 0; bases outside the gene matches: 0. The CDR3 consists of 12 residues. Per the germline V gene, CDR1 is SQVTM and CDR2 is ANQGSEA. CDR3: CSVQGASYEQYF. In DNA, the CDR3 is TGCAGCGTACAGGGGGCCTCCTACGAGCAGTACTTC.

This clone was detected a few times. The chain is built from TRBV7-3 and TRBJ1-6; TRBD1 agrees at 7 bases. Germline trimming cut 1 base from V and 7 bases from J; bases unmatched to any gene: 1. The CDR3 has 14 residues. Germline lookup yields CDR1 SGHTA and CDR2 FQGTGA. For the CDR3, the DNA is TGTGCCAGCAGCTTAAAGGGACAGAATTCACCCCTCCACTTT. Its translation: CASSLKGQNSPLHF. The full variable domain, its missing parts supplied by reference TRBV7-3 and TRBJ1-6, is GAGVSQTPSNKVTEKGKYVELRCDPISGHTALYWYRQSLGQGPEFLIYFQGTGAADDSGLPNDRFFAVRPEGSVSTLKIQRTERGDSAVYLCASSLKGQNSPLHFGNGTRLTVT.

CDR3 region: CASSEGPGGAAFQETQYF. Written as DNA, the CDR3 is TGTGCCAGCAGCGAAGGCCCGGGTGGGGCCGCCTTTCAAGAGACCCAGTACTTC. V is TRBV9 and J is TRBJ2-5, with D perhaps matching TRBD1 (5 bases). The CDR3 sequence is 18 residues long. The V end lost 3 bases, the J end lost 2 bases, and 23 bases lay between the germline ends. The germline V gene has CDR1 SGDLS and CDR2 YYNGEE.